The clone carrying this T cell receptor beta chain was counted a few times. This record belongs to a study of CD8+ T cells in alopecia areata. Study-wide context: The percentage of affected scalp area served as the score of severity for treated patients.

As the sequencing template, cDNA was produced by extracting RNA and reverse transcribing it. The assay was immunoSEQ multiplex PCR, and TCRdb's table has in-frame clones only and misses some. The repertoire includes 70,000 or so clones, approximately 29% of them detected once, and about 15% sits in the top ten. Trimming removed 2 bases at V and 8 bases at J, with 15 bases between. This CDR3 region has 13 residues. Germline V gene sequence: CDR1 SQVTM, CDR2 ANQGSEA. Treatment indicated: oral pan-JAK inhibitor, 5-10 mg twice daily. The receptor was isolated from a human donor with alopecia areata. V usage is TRBV29-1 and J usage is TRBJ1-1, with D uncertain. Source: CD8+ T cells sorted from blood, taken at week 4, from a patient treated with tofacitinib. In nucleotides, the CDR3 is TGCAGCGTTGAATCCTTCGATCCGGGCGAAGCTTTCTTT. The encoded protein is CSVESFDPGEAFF.